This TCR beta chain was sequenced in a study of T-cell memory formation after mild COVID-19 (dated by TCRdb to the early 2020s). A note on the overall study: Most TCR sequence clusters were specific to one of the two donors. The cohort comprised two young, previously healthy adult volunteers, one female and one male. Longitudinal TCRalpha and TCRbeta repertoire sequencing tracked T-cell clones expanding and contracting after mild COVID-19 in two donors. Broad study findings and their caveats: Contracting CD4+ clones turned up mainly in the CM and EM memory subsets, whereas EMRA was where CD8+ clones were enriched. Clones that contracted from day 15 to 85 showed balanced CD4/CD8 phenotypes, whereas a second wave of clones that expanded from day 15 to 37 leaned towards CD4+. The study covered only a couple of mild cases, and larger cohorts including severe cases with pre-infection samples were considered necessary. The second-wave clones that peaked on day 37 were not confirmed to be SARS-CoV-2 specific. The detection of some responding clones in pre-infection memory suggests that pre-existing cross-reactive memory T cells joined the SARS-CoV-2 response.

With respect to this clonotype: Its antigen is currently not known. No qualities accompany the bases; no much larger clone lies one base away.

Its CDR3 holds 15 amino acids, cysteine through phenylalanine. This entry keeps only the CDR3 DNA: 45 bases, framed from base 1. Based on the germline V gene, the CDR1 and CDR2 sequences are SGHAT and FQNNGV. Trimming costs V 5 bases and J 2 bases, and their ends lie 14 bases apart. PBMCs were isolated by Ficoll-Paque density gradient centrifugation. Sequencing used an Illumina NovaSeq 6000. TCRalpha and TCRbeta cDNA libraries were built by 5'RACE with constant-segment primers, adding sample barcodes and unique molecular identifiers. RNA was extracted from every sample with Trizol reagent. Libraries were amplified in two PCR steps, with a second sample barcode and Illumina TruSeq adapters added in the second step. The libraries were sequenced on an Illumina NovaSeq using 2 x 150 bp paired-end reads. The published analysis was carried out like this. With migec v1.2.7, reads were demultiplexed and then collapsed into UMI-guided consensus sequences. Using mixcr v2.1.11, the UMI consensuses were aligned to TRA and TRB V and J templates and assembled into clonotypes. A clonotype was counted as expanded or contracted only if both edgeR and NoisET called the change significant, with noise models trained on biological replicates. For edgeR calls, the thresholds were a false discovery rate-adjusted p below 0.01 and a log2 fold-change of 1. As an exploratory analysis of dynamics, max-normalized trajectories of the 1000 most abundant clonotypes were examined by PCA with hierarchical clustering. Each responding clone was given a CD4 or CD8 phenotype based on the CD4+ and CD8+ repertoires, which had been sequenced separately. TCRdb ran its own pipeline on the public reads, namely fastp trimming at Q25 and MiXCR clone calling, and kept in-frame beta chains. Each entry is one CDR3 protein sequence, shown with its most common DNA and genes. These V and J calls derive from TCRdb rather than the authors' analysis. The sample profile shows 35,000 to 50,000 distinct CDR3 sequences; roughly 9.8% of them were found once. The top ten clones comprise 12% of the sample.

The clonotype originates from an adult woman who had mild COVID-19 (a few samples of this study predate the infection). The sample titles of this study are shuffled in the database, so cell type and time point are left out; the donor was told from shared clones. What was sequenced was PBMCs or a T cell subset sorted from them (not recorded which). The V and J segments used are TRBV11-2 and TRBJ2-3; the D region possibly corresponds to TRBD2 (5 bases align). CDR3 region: CASSPSPGITDTQYF. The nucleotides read TGTGCCAGCAGCCCCTCGCCGGGAATCACAGATACGCAGTATTTT.